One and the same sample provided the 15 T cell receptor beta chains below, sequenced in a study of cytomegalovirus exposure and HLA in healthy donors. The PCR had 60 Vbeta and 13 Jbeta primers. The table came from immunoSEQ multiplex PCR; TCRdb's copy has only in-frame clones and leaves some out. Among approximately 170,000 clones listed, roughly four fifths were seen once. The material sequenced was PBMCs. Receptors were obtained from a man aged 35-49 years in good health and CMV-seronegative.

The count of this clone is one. The CDR3 spells CASSGTSGFGGYEQYF. The CDR3 DNA reads as TGTGCCAGCAGCGGGACTAGCGGGTTTGGAGGCTACGAGCAGTACTTC. The chain combines TRBV9 with TRBJ2-7; 11 nucleotides match TRBD2. The V segment lost 3 bases and the J segment 3 bases; nucleotides outside the gene matches: 8. The CDR3 contains 16 residues. CDR1 and CDR2 from the germline V gene are SGDLS and YYNGEE.

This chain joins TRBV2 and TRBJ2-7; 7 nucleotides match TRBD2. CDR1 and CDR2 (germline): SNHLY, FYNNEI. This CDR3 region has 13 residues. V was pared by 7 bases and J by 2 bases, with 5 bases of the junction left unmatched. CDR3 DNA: TGTGCCAGCACTGTGGGACTAACCTACGAGCAGTACTTC. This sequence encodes CASTVGLTYEQYF.

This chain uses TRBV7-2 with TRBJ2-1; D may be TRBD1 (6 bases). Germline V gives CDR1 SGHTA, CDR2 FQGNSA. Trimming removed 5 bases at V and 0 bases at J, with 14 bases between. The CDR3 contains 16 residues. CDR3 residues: CASSKMGAGSYNEQFF. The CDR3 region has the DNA TGTGCCAGCAGCAAAATGGGGGCGGGCTCCTACAATGAGCAGTTCTTC.

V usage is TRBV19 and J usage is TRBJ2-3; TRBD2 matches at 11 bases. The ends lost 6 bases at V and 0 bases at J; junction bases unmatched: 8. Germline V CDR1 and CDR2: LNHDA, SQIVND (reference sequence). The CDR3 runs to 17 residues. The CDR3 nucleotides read TGTGCCAGTAGCGGCGCGGGACTAGCGGAAAGCACAGATACGCAGTATTTT. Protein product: CASSGAGLAESTDTQYF. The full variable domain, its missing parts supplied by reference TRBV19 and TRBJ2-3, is DGGITQSPKYLFRKEGQNVTLSCEQNLNHDAMYWYRQDPGQGLRLIYYSQIVNDFQKGDIAEGYSVSREKKESFPLTVTSAQKNPTAFYLCASSGAGLAESTDTQYFGPGTRLTVL.

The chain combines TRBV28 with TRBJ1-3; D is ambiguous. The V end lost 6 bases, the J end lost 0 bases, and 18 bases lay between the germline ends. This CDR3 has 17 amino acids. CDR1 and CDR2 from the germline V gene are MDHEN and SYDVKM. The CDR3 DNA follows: TGTGCCAGCAGGGCGGGAGGCGCACTTGGCTCTGGAAACACCATATATTTT. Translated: CASRAGGALGSGNTIYF.

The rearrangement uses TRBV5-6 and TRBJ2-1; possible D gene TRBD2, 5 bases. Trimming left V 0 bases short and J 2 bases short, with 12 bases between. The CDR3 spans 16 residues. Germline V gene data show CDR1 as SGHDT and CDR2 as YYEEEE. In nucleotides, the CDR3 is TGTGCCAGCAGCTTGGATGCGGGCGAAACCTACAATGAGCAGTTCTTC. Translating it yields CASSLDAGETYNEQFF.

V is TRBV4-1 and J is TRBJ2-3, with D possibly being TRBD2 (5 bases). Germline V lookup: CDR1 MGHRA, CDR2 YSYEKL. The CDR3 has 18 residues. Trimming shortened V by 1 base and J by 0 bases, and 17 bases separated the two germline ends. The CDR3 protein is CASSQGLDRRGSTDTQYF. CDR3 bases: TGCGCCAGCAGCCAAGGCCTAGACCGGCGAGGGAGCACAGATACGCAGTATTTT.

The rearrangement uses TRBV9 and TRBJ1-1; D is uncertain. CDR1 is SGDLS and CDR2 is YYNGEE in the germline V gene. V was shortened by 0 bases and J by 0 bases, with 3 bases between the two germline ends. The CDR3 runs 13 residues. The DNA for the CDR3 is TGTGCCAGCAGCGTAGCGTTGAACACTGAAGCTTTCTTT. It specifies CASSVALNTEAFF. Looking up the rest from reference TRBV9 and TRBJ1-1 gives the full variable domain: DSGVTQTPKHLITATGQRVTLRCSPRSGDLSVYWYQQSLDQGLQFLIQYYNGEERAKGNILERFSAQQFPDLHSELNLSSLELGDSALYFCASSVALNTEAFFGQGTRLTVV.

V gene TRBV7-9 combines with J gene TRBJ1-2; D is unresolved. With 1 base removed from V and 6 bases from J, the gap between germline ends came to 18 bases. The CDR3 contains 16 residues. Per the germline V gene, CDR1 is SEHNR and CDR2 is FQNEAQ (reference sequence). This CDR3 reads CASSLVLQGVTDGYTF. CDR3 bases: TGTGCCAGCAGCTTAGTCCTCCAAGGAGTAACTGATGGCTACACCTTC.

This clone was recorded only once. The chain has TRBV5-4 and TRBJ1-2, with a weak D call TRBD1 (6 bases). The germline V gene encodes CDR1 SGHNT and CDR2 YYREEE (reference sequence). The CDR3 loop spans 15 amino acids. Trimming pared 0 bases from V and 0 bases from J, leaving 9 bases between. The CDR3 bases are TGTGCCAGCAGCTTGGCACGACAGGCTAACTATGGCTACACCTTC. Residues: CASSLARQANYGYTF.

The CDR3: CASSLRGGYEQYV. The CDR3, as DNA: TGTGCCAGCAGCCTCCGGGGGGGCTACGAGCAGTACGTC. The J gene is TRBJ2-7, the V gene TRBV11-2; 8 bases map to TRBD2. V gave up 5 bases and J gave up 3 bases; unmatched junction bases: 3. The CDR3 is 13 residues long. Germline CDR1 reads SGHAT; CDR2 reads FQNNGV.

The DNA for the CDR3 is TGTGCCAGTTGGGGACAGGGGTACACTGAAGCTTTCTTT. It specifies CASWGQGYTEAFF. The gene calls are TRBV19 and TRBJ1-1, with TRBD1 identical over 10 bases. V lost 8 bases, J lost 3 bases, and 3 bases stayed unmatched. Germline CDR1 reads LNHDA; CDR2 reads SQIVND (reference sequence). CDR3 length: 13 residues. The full variable domain, rest sourced from reference TRBV19 and TRBJ1-1, is DGGITQSPKYLFRKEGQNVTLSCEQNLNHDAMYWYRQDPGQGLRLIYYSQIVNDFQKGDIAEGYSVSREKKESFPLTVTSAQKNPTAFYLCASWGQGYTEAFFGQGTRLTVV.

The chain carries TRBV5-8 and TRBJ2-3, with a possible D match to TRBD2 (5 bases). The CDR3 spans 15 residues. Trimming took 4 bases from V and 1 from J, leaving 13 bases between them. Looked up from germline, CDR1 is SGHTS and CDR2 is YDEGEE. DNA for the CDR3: TGTGCCAGCAGCATTAGCGTACAAGGCACAGATACGCAGTATTTT. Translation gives CASSISVQGTDTQYF.

The CDR3 is CASSQRQGAQPQHF. CDR3 nucleotide sequence: TGCGCCAGCAGCCAAAGACAGGGGGCGCAGCCCCAGCATTTT. The chain links TRBV4-1 to TRBJ1-5; 10 bases match TRBD1. The germline V gene encodes CDR1 MGHRA and CDR2 YSYEKL. The CDR3 is made up of 14 amino acids. Germline trimming cut 2 bases from V and 7 bases from J; bases unmatched to any gene: 2.

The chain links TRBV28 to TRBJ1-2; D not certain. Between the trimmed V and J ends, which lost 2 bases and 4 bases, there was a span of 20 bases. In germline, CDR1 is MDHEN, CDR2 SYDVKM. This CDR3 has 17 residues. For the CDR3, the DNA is TGTGCCAGCAGTTTAAAAGGTCAGCGGTCCTTTACCTATGGCTACACCTTC. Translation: CASSLKGQRSFTYGYTF.